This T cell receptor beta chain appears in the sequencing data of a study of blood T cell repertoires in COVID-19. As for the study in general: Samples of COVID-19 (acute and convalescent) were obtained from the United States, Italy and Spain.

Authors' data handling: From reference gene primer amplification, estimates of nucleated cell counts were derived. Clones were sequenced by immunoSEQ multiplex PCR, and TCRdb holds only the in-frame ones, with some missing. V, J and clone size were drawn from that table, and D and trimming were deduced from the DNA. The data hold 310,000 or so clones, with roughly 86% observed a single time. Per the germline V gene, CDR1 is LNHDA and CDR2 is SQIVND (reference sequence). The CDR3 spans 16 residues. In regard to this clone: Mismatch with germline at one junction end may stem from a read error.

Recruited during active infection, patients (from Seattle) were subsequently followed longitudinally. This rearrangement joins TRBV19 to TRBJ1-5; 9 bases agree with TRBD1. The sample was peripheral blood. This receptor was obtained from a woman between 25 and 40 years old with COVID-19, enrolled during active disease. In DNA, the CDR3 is TGTGCCAGTAGCATAGGGGACAGGGTTCGCAATCAGCCCCAGCATTTT. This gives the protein CASSIGDRVRNQPQHF.